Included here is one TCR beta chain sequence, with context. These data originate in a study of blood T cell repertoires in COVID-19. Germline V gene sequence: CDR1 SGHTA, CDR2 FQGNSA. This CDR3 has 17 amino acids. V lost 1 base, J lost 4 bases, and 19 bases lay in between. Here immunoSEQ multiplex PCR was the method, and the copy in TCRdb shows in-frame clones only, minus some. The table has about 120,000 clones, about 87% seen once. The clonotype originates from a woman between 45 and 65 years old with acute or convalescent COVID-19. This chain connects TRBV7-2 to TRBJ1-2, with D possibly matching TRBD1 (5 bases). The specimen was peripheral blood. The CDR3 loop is CASSLGGRALHLYGYTF. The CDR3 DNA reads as TGTGCCAGCAGCTTAGGAGGCAGGGCCCTACACCTCTATGGCTACACCTTC.